The 3 T cell receptor beta chains reported below all come from one sample, sequenced in a study of shared T cell receptors in the human thymus. The repertoire was sequenced with immunoSEQ multiplex PCR; TCRdb's copy has only in-frame clones and lacks some. The sample shows hundreds of thousands of clones, about 89% of them seen only once. The same specimen was also included in a second study, on human thymus T cells.

Sequencing was performed on thymocytes. Receptor source: a boy younger than two with a congenital heart defect.

The rearrangement uses TRBV28 and TRBJ1-1; D might be TRBD1 (6 bases). This CDR3 contains 16 residues. Germline assignment: CDR1 MDHEN and CDR2 SYDVKM. With 5 bases removed from V and 0 bases from J, the gap between germline ends came to 16 bases. Here the CDR3 DNA reads TGTGCCAGCAGTAACAGGGAGGGGAGGATGAACACTGAAGCTTTCTTT. It codes for CASSNREGRMNTEAFF.

Of note for this clone: Other nucleotide sequences from this sample produce the same CDR3. The chain couples TRBV30 to TRBJ1-1, with 7 positions matching TRBD1. Losses at the gene ends were 2 bases for V and 4 bases for J; bases not matched to a gene: 7. The CDR3 runs to 14 residues. Germline lookup yields CDR1 GTSNPN and CDR2 SVGIG (reference sequence). The DNA of the CDR3 is TGTGCCTGGAGTAAGCAGGGGGAGGTCACTGAAGCTTTCTTT. Encoded protein: CAWSKQGEVTEAFF. Complete variable domain (other parts from reference TRBV30 and TRBJ1-1): SQTIHQWPATLVQPVGSPLSLECTVEGTSNPNLYWYRQAAGRGLQLLFYSVGIGQISSEVPQNLSASRPQDRQFILSSKKLLLSDSGFYLCAWSKQGEVTEAFFGQGTRLTVV.

The chain combines TRBV5-6 with TRBJ1-2; perhaps TRBD1 as D (5 bases). CDR3 length: 13 amino acids. Germline V gene sequence: CDR1 SGHDT, CDR2 YYEEEE. Trimming removed 5 bases from V and 4 bases from J, with 12 bases in between. This CDR3 is CASSPDSLYGYTF. The DNA for the CDR3 is TGTGCCAGCAGTCCCGACAGCCTCTATGGCTACACCTTC.